This T cell receptor beta chain was profiled in a study of human T cells and chemical hapten exposure. The wider study: Patch tests put 0.01% DPC on the upper back, read at 6 days.

Per the original methods: Per sample, the median was approximately 96,000 TCRs, with values from 23,224 to 690,600. MiXCR was run by TCRdb on the RACE reads, yielding one entry per CDR3 protein. The authors' filters were not applied to this entry. The sample yields approximately 60,000 distinct CDR3 sequences, 9.5% to 10% seen once. This clonotype showed up just a few times. This sample's time point: pre-sensitization, week 0. Regarding treatment: therapeutic diphenylcyclopropenone sensitization with weekly scalp DPC. Trimming pared 2 bases from V and 9 bases from J, leaving 19 bases between. Germline V gene lookup returns CDR1 MDHEN and CDR2 SYDVKM. This CDR3 has 15 amino acids.

The sample was whole blood, taken in connection with sensitization to the hapten diphenylcyclopropenone (DPC). The rearrangement uses TRBV28 and TRBJ2-5, with D perhaps TRBD2 (6 bases). This sequence originates from a man aged 35 to 55 with alopecia areata. Some clones in this sample may be carry-over from other donors' samples. The CDR3 reads CASSLGRQGGAAQYF. For the CDR3, the DNA is TGTGCCAGCAGTTTAGGCCGGCAGGGCGGGGCGGCCCAGTACTTC.